Listed below are T cell receptor beta chains from one sample, sequenced in a study of T cell responses to AZD1222 COVID-19 vaccine. Data came from immunoSEQ multiplex PCR; TCRdb stores just in-frame clones and leaves some out. The repertoire holds tens of thousands of clones, with roughly 88% as singletons. This specimen was peripheral blood, taken on day 0 of AZD1222 vaccination. The receptors stem from an adult in good health. CDR3s leave out the opening cysteine and the closing phenylalanine or tryptophan. The order of the fields is V gene, CDR3 protein.

V gene: TRBV7-2; CDR3 protein: ATQVYNEQF
V gene: TRBV18; CDR3 protein: ASSPRHGDATDTQY
V gene: TRBV4-1; CDR3 protein: ASSQETSGSGEQF
V gene: TRBV6-2/TRBV6-3; CDR3 protein: ASSLARDRVSQPQH
V gene: TRBV9; CDR3 protein: ASSVGGSGAYNEQF
V gene: TRBV9; CDR3 protein: ASSVWDLNAGNTIY
V gene: TRBV9; CDR3 protein: ASSVSRGGGWDYGYT
V gene: TRBV11-3; CDR3 protein: ASSLGLDSTQY
V gene: TRBV19; CDR3 protein: ASGHLGSPLH
V gene: TRBV5-1; CDR3 protein: ASSGSGGPVNEQF
V gene: TRBV28; CDR3 protein: ASSLFGESYGYT
V gene: TRBV7-7; CDR3 protein: ASSPGGGQGTQETQY
V gene: TRBV5-4; CDR3 protein: ASSLNGQGDQTQY
V gene: TRBV19; CDR3 protein: ASSIFATDTRGNQPQH
V gene: TRBV2; CDR3 protein: ASSRPPYRGTGGNTIY
V gene: TRBV19; CDR3 protein: ASSIFGVAVPQETQY
V gene: TRBV3-1/TRBV3-2; CDR3 protein: ASSLSGTGGIYSPLH
V gene: TRBV18; CDR3 protein: ASSLGLAGEADTQY
V gene: TRBV28; CDR3 protein: ASSRTSFNSPLH
V gene: TRBV7-3; CDR3 protein: ASSITGGSGNTIY
V gene: TRBV5-1; CDR3 protein: ASSFEGTNYGYT
V gene: TRBV7-2; CDR3 protein: ASRKGLAGVENEQY
V gene: TRBV12-3/TRBV12-4; CDR3 protein: ASQGGYEKLF
V gene: TRBV12-3/TRBV12-4; CDR3 protein: ASSSIQGTEAF
V gene: TRBV27; CDR3 protein: ASSLAGGQDTQY
V gene: TRBV18; CDR3 protein: ASSPPTGTYEQY
V gene: TRBV29-1; CDR3 protein: SVESQGTPREQY
V gene: TRBV28; CDR3 protein: ASRGDIREKLF
V gene: TRBV25-1; CDR3 protein: ASSVGQGNNSPLH
V gene: TRBV9; CDR3 protein: ASSVEGRSNQPQH